These T cell receptor beta chains were read from a single sample in a study of blood T cells in healthy people across ages. TCRdb passed the 5' RACE reads through MiXCR, listing each CDR3 protein once. The data show some 1.4 million distinct CDR3 sequences, approximately 42% seen once. Source material: blood. The receptors here all came from a woman between 18 and 29 years old in good health. Both conserved end residues are part of each CDR3. Each record gives: D gene, J gene, clone size, V gene, CDR3 DNA, CDR3 protein. The D gene is left open where the match is weak. Part of the rows lack a size; the others show once, few, many or a class for expanded clones.

d_call: .
j_call: TRBJ2-1
clone_size: few
v_call: TRBV4-1
cdr3_nt: TGCGCCAGCAGCCAAGTTCGGGGCGATCCCAATGAGCAGTTCTTC
cdr3_aa: CASSQVRGDPNEQFF

d_call: TRBD1
j_call: TRBJ2-1
clone_size: few
v_call: TRBV10-3
cdr3_nt: TGTGCCATCAGAGGGGACAGTAACTACAATGAGCAGTTCTTC
cdr3_aa: CAIRGDSNYNEQFF

d_call: .
j_call: TRBJ1-4
clone_size: .
v_call: TRBV6-5
cdr3_nt: TGTGCCAGCCGGACAGCGGCAACTAATGAAAAACTGTTTTTT
cdr3_aa: CASRTAATNEKLFF

d_call: .
j_call: TRBJ2-1
clone_size: .
v_call: TRBV4-1
cdr3_nt: TGCGCCAGCAGCCAAGAGGGGGGGGGCCGCAATGAGCAGTTCTTC
cdr3_aa: CASSQEGGGRNEQFF

d_call: .
j_call: TRBJ1-3
clone_size: few
v_call: TRBV4-1
cdr3_nt: TGCGCCAGCAGCCAAGACAGGGGTTCTGGAAACACCATATATTTT
cdr3_aa: CASSQDRGSGNTIYF

d_call: .
j_call: TRBJ2-4
clone_size: .
v_call: TRBV10-3
cdr3_nt: TGTGCCATCAGTGCGTGGGGAGCCAAAAACATTCAGTACTTC
cdr3_aa: CAISAWGAKNIQYF

d_call: TRBD1
j_call: TRBJ1-2
clone_size: .
v_call: TRBV11-2
cdr3_nt: TGTGCCAGCAGCTTAGATGGAGAGGGGGCAGGCTATGGCTACACCTTC
cdr3_aa: CASSLDGEGAGYGYTF

d_call: TRBD1
j_call: TRBJ2-7
clone_size: .
v_call: TRBV7-9
cdr3_nt: TGTGCCAGCAGCTTAGCCGCCGGACAGGGCGTCTACGAGCAGTACTTC
cdr3_aa: CASSLAAGQGVYEQYF

d_call: .
j_call: TRBJ2-3
clone_size: .
v_call: TRBV4-2
cdr3_nt: TGTGCCAGCAGCCAAGATCCGGCGGGACCCACAGATACGCAGTATTTT
cdr3_aa: CASSQDPAGPTDTQYF

d_call: .
j_call: TRBJ1-5
clone_size: .
v_call: TRBV4-1
cdr3_nt: TGCGCCAGCGGGACTACAAGCAATCAGCCCCAGCATTTT
cdr3_aa: CASGTTSNQPQHF

d_call: .
j_call: TRBJ2-1
clone_size: few
v_call: TRBV6-1
cdr3_nt: TGTGCCAGCAGGGATTCCGGCGCGTTCTTC
cdr3_aa: CASRDSGAFF